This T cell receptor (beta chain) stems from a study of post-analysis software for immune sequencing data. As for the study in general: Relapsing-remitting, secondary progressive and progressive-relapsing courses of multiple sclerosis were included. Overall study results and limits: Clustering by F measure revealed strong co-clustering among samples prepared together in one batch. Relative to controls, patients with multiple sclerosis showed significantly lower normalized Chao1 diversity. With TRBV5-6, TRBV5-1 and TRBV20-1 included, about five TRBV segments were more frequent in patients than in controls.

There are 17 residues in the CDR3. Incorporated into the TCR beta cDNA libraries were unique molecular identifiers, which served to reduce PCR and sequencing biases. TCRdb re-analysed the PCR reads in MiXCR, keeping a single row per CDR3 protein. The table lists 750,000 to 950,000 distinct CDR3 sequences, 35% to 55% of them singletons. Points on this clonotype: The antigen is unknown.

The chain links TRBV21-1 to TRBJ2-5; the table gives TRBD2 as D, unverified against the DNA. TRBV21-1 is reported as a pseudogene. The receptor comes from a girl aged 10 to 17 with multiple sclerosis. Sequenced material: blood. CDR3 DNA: TGTGCCAGCAGCAAAGAGCCAGCGGGAACTTTCCAAGAGACCCAGTACTTC. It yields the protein CASSKEPAGTFQETQYF.